This entry describes one T cell receptor beta chain. Antigen specificity is unknown. The record originates from a study of Graves' ophthalmopathy and Graves' hyperthyroidism. TCR beta CDR3 amplification used RNA transcripts. The workflow started with a first-round RT-PCR run with HTBI primers and then moved on to a second-round multiplex PCR. TCRdb re-called the multiplex PCR reads with MiXCR, one entry per CDR3 protein. The data contain 360,000 or so distinct CDR3 sequences, 15% to 20% of them singletons. The study enrolled ophthalmopathy donors with moderate-to-severe activity, CAS ≥3, NOSPECS ≥4 and duration under 3 months. General study findings and limits: At just over 70% sensitivity and roughly 72% specificity, the model predicted progression of the ophthalmopathy.

The CDR3 is 13 residues long. Trimming removed 5 bases at V and 6 bases at J, with 13 bases between. The source is a woman aged 18-29 years with Graves' ophthalmopathy. This chain links TRBV12-3 or TRBV12-4 with TRBJ1-2, with D perhaps matching TRBD1 (5 bases). Sample: peripheral blood. CDR3 region: CASSPQDSDGYTF. The CDR3 coding sequence is TGTGCCAGCAGTCCACAGGATTCAGATGGCTACACCTTC.